This T cell receptor (beta chain) was documented in a study of cytomegalovirus exposure and HLA in healthy donors. Study summary: The study placed approximately 80% of its approximately 380 genotyped donors in the Caucasian-associated ancestry cluster.

PCR involved 60 Vbeta and 13 Jbeta primers. Sequencing used immunoSEQ multiplex PCR; TCRdb keeps in-frame clones, though not all of them. The sample carries about 110,000 clones, around 64% recorded once. The CDR3 consists of 15 residues. The V gene end was trimmed by 6 bases and the J gene end by 7 bases; junction bases not matched to a gene: 9. CDR1 is MNHNS and CDR2 is SASEGT in the germline V gene. Sample: PBMCs. The source is a man younger than 45 in good health and CMV-seropositive. The V gene is TRBV6-1, the J gene TRBJ1-6, with TRBD1 matching 7 bases. The CDR3 nucleotides read TGTGCCAGCAGGATACAGGGGACGCTGAATTCACCCCTCCACTTT. It yields the protein CASRIQGTLNSPLHF.